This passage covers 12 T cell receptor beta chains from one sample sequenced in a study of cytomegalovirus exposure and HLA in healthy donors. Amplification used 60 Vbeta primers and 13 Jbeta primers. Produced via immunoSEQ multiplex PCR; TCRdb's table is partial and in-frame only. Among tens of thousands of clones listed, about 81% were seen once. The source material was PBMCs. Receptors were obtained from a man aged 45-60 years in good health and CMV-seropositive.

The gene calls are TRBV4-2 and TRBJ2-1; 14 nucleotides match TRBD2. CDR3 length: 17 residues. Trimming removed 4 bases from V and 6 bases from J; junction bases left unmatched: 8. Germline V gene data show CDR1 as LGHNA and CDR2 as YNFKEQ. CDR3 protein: CASSLGTSGGLGNEQFF. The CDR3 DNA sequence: TGTGCCAGCAGCCTAGGGACTAGCGGGGGTTTGGGCAATGAGCAGTTCTTC.

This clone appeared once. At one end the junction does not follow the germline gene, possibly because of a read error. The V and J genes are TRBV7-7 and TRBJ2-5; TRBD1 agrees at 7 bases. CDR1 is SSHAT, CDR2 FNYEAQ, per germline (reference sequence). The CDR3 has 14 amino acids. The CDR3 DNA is TGTGCTAGCAGCAACAGGGGTTTAGGAGAGACCCAGTACTTC. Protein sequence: CASSNRGLGETQYF. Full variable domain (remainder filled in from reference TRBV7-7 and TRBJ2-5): GAGVSQSPRYKVTKRGQDVTLRCDPISSHATLYWYQQALGQGPEFLTYFNYEAQPDKSGLPSDRFSAERPEGSISTLTIQRTEQRDSAMYRCASSNRGLGETQYFGPGTRLLVL.

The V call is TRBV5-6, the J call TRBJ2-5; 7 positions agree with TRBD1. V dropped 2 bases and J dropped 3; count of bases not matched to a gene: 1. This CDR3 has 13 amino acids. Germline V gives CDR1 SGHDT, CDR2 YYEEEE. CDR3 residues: CASSFGQEETQYF. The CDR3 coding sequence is TGTGCCAGCAGCTTTGGACAGGAAGAGACCCAGTACTTC.

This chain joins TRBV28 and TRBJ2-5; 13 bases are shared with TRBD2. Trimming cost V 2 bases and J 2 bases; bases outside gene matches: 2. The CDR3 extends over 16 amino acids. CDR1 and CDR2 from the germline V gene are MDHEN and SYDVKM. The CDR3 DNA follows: TGTGCCAGCAGTTTAGGGGGACTAGCGGGGCAAGAGACCCAGTACTTC. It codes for CASSLGGLAGQETQYF.

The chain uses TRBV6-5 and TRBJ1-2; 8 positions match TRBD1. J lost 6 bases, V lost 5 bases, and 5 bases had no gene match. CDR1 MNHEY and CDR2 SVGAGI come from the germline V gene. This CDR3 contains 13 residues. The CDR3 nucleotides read TGTGCCAGCAGTCCGGTGGACAGGGATGGCTACACCTTC. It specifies CASSPVDRDGYTF.

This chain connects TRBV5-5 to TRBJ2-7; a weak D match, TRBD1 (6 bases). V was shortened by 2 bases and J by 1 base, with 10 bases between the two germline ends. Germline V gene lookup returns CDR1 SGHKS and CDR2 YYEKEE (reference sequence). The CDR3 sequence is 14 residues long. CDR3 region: CASSFGGQSYEQYF. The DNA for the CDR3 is TGTGCCAGCAGCTTTGGGGGACAATCCTACGAGCAGTACTTC.

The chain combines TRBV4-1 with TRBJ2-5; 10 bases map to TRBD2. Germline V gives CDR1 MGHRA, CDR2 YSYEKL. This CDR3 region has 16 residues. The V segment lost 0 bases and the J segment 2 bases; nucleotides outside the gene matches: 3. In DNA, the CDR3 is TGCGCCAGCAGCCAAGATGGTAGCGGGGGGCAAGAGACCCAGTACTTC. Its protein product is CASSQDGSGGQETQYF.

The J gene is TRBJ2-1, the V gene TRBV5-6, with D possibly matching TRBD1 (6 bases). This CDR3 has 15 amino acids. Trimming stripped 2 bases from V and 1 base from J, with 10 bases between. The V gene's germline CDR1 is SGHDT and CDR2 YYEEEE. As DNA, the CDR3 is TGTGCCAGCAGCTTAGGCACAGGGTCCTACAATGAGCAGTTCTTC. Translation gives CASSLGTGSYNEQFF.

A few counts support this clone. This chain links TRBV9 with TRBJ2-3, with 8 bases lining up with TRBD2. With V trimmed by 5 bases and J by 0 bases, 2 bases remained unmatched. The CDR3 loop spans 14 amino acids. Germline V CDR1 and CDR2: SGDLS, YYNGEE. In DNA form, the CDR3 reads TGTGCCAGCAGACCTAGCGGGAGCACAGATACGCAGTATTTT. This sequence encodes CASRPSGSTDTQYF.

The CDR3 here is CASSQGSGRRSSYNEQFF. CDR3 sequence (DNA): TGCGCCAGCAGCCAAGGGAGCGGGAGGAGGAGCTCCTACAATGAGCAGTTCTTC. The chain links TRBV4-1 to TRBJ2-1, with 9 bases that match TRBD2. The germline V gene encodes CDR1 MGHRA and CDR2 YSYEKL. This CDR3 spans 18 amino acids. The V and J ends lost 1 base and 0 bases, in that order; junction bases with no gene match: 7.

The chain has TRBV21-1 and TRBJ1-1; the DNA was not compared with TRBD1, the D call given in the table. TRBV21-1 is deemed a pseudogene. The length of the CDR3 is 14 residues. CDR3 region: CASRTGQENTEAFF. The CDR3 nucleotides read TGTGCCAGCAGGACCGGACAGGAAAACACTGAAGCTTTCTTT.

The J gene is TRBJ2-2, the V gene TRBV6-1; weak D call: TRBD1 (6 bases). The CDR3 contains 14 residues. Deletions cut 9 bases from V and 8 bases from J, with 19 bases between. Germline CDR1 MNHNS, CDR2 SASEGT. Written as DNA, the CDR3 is TGTGCCAGATCAGGACAGCCTGGGGCGGGGGAGCTGTTTTTT. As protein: CARSGQPGAGELFF.